This T cell receptor beta chain was profiled in a study of T cell changes during pregnancy in multiple sclerosis. This clone was counted once. The CDR3 has 14 residues. V lost 7 bases and J lost 0, with 10 bases in between. Germline CDR1 MNHNY, CDR2 SVGAGI (reference sequence). Repertoires were generated with immunoSEQ multiplex PCR, while TCRdb's copy carries only in-frame clones and drops some. The table has about 86,000 clones, under 95% seen once. This rearrangement joins TRBV6-6 to TRBJ1-5, with D unclear. The sequenced sample was peripheral blood, obtained in the first trimester of pregnancy. The sequence derives from a female donor in good health, enrolled as a control in a pregnancy study. Here the CDR3 reads CASTPRGSNQPQHF. The DNA for the CDR3 is TGTGCCAGCACTCCTCGGGGTAGCAATCAGCCCCAGCATTTT.